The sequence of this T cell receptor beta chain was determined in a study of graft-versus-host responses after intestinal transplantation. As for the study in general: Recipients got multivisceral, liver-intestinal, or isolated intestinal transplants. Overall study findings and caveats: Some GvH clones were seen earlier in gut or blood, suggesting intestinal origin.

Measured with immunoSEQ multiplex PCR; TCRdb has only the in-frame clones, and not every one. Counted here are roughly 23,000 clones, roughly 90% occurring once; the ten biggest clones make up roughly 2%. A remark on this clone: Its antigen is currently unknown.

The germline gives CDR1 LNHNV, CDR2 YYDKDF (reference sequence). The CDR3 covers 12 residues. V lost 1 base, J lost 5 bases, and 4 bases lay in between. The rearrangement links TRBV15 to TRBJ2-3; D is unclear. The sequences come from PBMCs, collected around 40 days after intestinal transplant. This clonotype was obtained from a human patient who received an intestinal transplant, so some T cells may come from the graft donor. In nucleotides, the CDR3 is TGTGCCACCAGCAGAGTCAAAGATACGCAGTATTTT. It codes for CATSRVKDTQYF.